This record concerns one T cell receptor beta chain sequence. Its antigen is still unknown. Clones were sequenced by immunoSEQ multiplex PCR, and TCRdb holds only the in-frame ones, with some missing. Of a few hundred thousand clones listed, approximately 70% were seen once; the top ten hold around 10%. The sample comes from a study of shared clonotypes between healthy human individuals. Study-level results: Relative to memory subsets, naive subsets generally showed larger estimated richness.

Material: memory CD4+ T cells sorted from blood. This sample's subset: CD45RA-negative fraction. The receptor comes from a man between 25 and 39 years old in good health.

The DNA of the CDR3 is TGCGCCAGCAGCCAAGTCAGGAACACTAACTATGGCTACACCTTC. Its protein is CASSQVRNTNYGYTF. This sequence joins TRBV4-1 and TRBJ1-2; no clear D gene. CDR1 MGHRA and CDR2 YSYEKL come from the germline V gene. Between the trimmed V and J ends, which lost 1 base and 0 bases, there was a span of 9 bases. CDR3 length: 15 residues.